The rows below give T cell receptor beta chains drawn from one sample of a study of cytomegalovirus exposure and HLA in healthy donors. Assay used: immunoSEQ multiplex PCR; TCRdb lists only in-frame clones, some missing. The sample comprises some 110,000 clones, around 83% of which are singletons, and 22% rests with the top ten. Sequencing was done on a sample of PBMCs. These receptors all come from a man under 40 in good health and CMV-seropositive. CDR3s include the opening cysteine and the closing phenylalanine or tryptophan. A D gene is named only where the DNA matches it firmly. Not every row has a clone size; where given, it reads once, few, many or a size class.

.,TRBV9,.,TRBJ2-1,TGTGCCAGCAGCCCAGACGGGGACTCCTACAATGAGCAGTTCTTC,CASSPDGDSYNEQFF
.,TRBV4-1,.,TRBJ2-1,TGCGCCAGCAGCCAAGGGAGCCCCTACAATGAGCAGTTCTTC,CASSQGSPYNEQFF
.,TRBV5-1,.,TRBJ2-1,TGCGCCAGCAGCTTGGACAGGGTGGCCTACAATGAGCAGTTCTTC,CASSLDRVAYNEQFF
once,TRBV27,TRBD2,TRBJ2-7,TGTGCCAGCAGTTTATCACGGGGGGGCGGCGAGCAGTACTTC,CASSLSRGGGEQYF
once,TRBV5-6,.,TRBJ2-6,TGTGCCAGCAGCTTGATCTATGGGGCCAACGTCCTGACTTTC,CASSLIYGANVLTF
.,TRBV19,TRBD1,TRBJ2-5,TGTGCCAGTAGTAGAAGGACAGGGCGAGGGGACCAAGAGACCCAGTACTTC,CASSRRTGRGDQETQYF
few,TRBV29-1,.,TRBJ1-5,TGCAGCGGTGTCGACACCCGCAATCAGCCCCAGCATTTT,CSGVDTRNQPQHF
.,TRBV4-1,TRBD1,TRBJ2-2,TGCGCCAGCAGCCGCCGGAGCGGGACAGGGCGGACCGGGGAGCTGTTTTTT,CASSRRSGTGRTGELFF
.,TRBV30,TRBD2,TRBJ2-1,TGTGCCTGGAGTACGTTACGAGCGGGGGCCCATTATGAGCAGTTCTTC,CAWSTLRAGAHYEQFF
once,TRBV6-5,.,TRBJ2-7,TGTGCCAGCAGTTCTCATACAGGGAACGAGCAGTACTTC,CASSSHTGNEQYF
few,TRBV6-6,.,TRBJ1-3,TGTGCCAGCAGTTACTCGATCTCTTCAGCTGGAAACACCATATATTTT,CASSYSISSAGNTIYF
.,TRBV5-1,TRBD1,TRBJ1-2,TGCGCCAGCAGTCTACCCGGGGACAGGGCGGACTATGGCTACACCTTC,CASSLPGDRADYGYTF
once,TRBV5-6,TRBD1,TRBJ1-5,TGTGCCAGCAGCTTGGCAGGGGGCGATCAGCCCCAGCATTTT,CASSLAGGDQPQHF
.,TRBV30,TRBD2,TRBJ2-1,TGTGCCTGGAGTAGGTTAGCGGGGGGCCTCAATGAGCAGTTCTTC,CAWSRLAGGLNEQFF
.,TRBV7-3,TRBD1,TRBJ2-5,TGTGCCAGCAGCTCGACAGGGAATTCCGAGACCCAGTACTTC,CASSSTGNSETQYF
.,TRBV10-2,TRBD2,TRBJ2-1,TGCGCCAGCCGGACTAGCGACTACAATGAGCAGTTCTTC,CASRTSDYNEQFF
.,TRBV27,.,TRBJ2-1,TGTGCCAGCAGTTCTCAAACCAGCGGGTACAATGAGCAGTTCTTC,CASSSQTSGYNEQFF
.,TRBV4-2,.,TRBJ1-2,TGTGCCAGCAGCCAAGATCCTGACAGGAACTATGGCTACACCTTC,CASSQDPDRNYGYTF
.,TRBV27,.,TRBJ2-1,TGTGCCAGCAGTTTAACGGATCTCTCGGGGAATGAGCAGTTCTTC,CASSLTDLSGNEQFF
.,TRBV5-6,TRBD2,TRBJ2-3,TGTGCCAGCAGCTTGTGGGCGGGGGGCTTCGCAGATACGCAGTATTTT,CASSLWAGGFADTQYF
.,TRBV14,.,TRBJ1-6,TGTGCCAGCAGCCAACAGGGCGGAGATAATTCACCCCTCCACTTT,CASSQQGGDNSPLHF
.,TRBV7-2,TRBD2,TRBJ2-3,TGTGCCAGCAGCTTAGGGACTAGATCGACGGATACGCAGTATTTT,CASSLGTRSTDTQYF
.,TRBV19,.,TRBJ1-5,TGTGCCAGTAGCCTTATAGGGGGTTATCAGCCCCAGCATTTT,CASSLIGGYQPQHF
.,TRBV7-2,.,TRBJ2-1,TGTGCCAGCAGCTTGAGATCATACAATGAGCAGTTCTTC,CASSLRSYNEQFF
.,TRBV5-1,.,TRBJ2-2,TGCGCCAGCAGCTCAGGCTCCCGCGCCGGGGAGCTGTTTTTT,CASSSGSRAGELFF
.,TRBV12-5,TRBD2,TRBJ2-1,TGTGCTAGTGGTTTGGACCTTGGCGGGGGGTACAATGAGCAGTTCTTC,CASGLDLGGGYNEQFF
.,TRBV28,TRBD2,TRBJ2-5,TGTGCCAGCAGTAACGGGGGGGTAGCAGAGACCCAGTACTTC,CASSNGGVAETQYF